Below, 5 T cell receptor beta chains from the same sample are listed, as sequenced in a study of T cell responses to AZD1222 COVID-19 vaccine. TCRdb's copy holds only in-frame clones and misses some; the assay was immunoSEQ multiplex PCR. The table has roughly 150,000 clones, 90% to 95% seen once; the top ten hold over 1.1%. The specimen was peripheral blood, collected on day 0 of AZD1222 vaccination. Every receptor here comes from an adult in good health.

Only a few counts were recorded for this clone. The V gene is TRBV7-9, the J gene TRBJ1-1; D is ambiguous. This CDR3 contains 18 residues. The germline gives CDR1 SEHNR, CDR2 FQNEAQ (reference sequence). Trimming stripped 5 bases from V and 5 bases from J, with 27 bases between. Written as DNA, the CDR3 is TGTGCCAGCAGCCCCGGCAATTCGGTCACGGGGATCGGGACTGAAGCTTTCTTT. Translating it yields CASSPGNSVTGIGTEAFF.

This clone was observed a single time. This chain uses TRBV6-6 with TRBJ2-7, with 7 bases matching TRBD1. This CDR3 region has 16 residues. Germline V gene sequence: CDR1 MNHNY, CDR2 SVGAGI (reference sequence). The junction had 21 bases not matched to a gene; V was cut back by 11 bases and J by 5 bases. CDR3 DNA: TGTGCCTCCGCCATAAGGGGGCGCCTCCAACCCGACGAGCAGTACTTC. Residues: CASAIRGRLQPDEQYF.

The CDR3 loop reads CASSSTQTGNGYGYTF. In DNA form, the CDR3 reads TGTGCCAGCAGCTCAACCCAGACAGGGAATGGCTATGGCTACACCTTC. The V gene is TRBV5-5, the J gene TRBJ1-2, with 7 bases aligning to TRBD1. After removal of 3 bases from V and 4 bases from J, the junction contained 12 bases not matched to a gene. CDR1 and CDR2 from the germline V gene are SGHKS and YYEKEE (reference sequence). The CDR3 sequence is 16 residues long.

This clone was recorded a few times. The genes are TRBV12-3 or TRBV12-4 and TRBJ1-1, with 7 nucleotides matching TRBD1. V trimming: 3 bases; J trimming: 7 bases; junction bases outside the gene matches: 5. There are 13 residues in the CDR3. The CDR3 DNA is TGTGCCAGCAGTTTGACCGGGACAGTTGAAGCTTTCTTT. Protein: CASSLTGTVEAFF.

This sequence joins TRBV30 and TRBJ1-4; no reliable D call. V lost 0 bases and J 5 bases, leaving 13 bases between the germline ends. In germline, CDR1 is GTSNPN, CDR2 SVGIG (reference sequence). The CDR3 contains 15 residues. The CDR3 sequence is CAWSVDPAPNEKLFF. The CDR3 DNA is TGTGCCTGGAGTGTTGATCCGGCCCCCAATGAAAAACTGTTTTTT.